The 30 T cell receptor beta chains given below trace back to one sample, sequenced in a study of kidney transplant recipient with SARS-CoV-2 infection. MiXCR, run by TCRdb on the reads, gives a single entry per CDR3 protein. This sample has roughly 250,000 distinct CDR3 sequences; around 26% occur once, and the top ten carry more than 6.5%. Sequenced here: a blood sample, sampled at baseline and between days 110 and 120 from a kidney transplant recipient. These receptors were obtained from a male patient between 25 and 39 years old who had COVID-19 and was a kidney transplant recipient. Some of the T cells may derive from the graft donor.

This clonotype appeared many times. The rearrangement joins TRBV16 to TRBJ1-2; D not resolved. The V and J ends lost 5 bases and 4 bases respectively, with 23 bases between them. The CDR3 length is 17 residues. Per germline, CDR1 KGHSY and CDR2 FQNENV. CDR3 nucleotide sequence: TGTGCCAGCAGCGTATACATGGTCGTTAGAAAGACCTATGGCTACACCTTC. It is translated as CASSVYMVVRKTYGYTF.

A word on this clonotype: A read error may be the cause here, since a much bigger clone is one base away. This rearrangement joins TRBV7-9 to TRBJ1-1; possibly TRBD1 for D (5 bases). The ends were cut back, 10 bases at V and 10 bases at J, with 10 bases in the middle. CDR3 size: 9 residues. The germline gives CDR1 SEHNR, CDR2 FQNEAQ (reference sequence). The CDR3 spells CATGRAAFF. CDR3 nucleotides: TGTGCCACCGGCAGGGCAGCTTTCTTT. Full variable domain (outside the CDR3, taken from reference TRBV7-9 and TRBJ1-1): DTGVSQNPRHKITKRGQNVTFRCDPISEHNRLYWYRQTLGQGPEFLTYFQNEAQLEKSRLLSDRFSAERPKGSFSTLEIQRTEQGDSAMYLCATGRAAFFGQGTRLTVV.

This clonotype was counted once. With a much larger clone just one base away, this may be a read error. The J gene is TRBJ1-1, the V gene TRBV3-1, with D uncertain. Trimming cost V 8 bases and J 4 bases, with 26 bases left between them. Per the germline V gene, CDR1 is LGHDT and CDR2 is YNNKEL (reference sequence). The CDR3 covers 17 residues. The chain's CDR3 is CASGISPPISIRTEAFF. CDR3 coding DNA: TGTGCCAGCGGCATATCTCCTCCCATTTCAATTCGCACTGAAGCTTTCTTT.

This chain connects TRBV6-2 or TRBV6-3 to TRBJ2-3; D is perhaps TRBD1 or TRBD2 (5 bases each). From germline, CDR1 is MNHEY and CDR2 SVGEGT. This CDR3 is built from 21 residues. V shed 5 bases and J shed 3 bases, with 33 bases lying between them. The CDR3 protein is CASSNWWDFSTGTPKTDTQYF. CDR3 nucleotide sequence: TGTGCCAGCAGTAATTGGTGGGATTTCAGTACCGGGACGCCAAAGACAGATACGCAGTATTTT.

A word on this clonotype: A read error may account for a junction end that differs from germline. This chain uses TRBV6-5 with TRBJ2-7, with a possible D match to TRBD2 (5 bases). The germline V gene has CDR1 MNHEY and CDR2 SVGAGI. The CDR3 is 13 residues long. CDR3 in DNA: TGTGTCAGCAGCCCCGGCGGGTGGGGCGAGCAGTACTTC. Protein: CVSSPGGWGEQYF.

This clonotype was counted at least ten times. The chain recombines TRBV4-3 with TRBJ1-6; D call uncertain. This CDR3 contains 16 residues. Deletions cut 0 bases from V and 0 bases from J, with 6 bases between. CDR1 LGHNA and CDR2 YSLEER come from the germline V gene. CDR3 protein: CASSQDYSSYNSPLHF. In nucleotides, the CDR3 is TGCGCCAGCAGCCAAGACTACAGCTCCTATAATTCACCCCTCCACTTT.

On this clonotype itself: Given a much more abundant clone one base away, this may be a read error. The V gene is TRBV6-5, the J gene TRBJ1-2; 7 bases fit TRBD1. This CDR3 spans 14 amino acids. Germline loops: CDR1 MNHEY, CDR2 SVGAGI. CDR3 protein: CTSRIQGLSYGYTF. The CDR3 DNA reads TGTACCAGCAGAATACAGGGGTTGAGCTATGGCTACACCTTC.

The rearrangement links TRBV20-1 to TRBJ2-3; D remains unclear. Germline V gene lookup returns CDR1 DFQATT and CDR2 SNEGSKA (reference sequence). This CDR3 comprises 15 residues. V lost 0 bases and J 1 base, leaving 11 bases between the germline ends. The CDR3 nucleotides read TGCAGTGCTAGAGATACCTTCGGTGGCACAGATACGCAGTATTTT. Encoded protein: CSARDTFGGTDTQYF.

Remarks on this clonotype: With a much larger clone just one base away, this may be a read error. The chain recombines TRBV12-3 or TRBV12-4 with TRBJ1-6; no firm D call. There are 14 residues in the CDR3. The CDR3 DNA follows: TGTACCAGCGGGATCGGGCTGATCAATTCACCCCTCCACTTT. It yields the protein CTSGIGLINSPLHF.

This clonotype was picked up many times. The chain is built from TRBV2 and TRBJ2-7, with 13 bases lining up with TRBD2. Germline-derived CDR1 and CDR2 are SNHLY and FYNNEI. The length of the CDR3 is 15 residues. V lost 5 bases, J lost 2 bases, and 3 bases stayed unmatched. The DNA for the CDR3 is TGTGCCAGCAGTCCCGGGACTAGCGGGACCTACGAGCAGTACTTC. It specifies CASSPGTSGTYEQYF.

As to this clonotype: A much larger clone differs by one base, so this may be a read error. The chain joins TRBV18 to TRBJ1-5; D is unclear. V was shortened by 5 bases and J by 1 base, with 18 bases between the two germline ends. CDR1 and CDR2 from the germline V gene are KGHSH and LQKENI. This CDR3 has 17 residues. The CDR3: CASSATEPSGSNQPQHF. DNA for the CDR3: TGTGCCAGCTCAGCGACGGAGCCCAGCGGCAGCAATCAGCCCCAGCATTTT.

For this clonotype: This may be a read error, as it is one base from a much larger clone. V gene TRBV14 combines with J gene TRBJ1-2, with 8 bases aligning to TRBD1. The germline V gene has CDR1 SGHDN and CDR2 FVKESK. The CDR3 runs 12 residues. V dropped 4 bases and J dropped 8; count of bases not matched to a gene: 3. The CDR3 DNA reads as TGTGCCAGCAGCCCAGGGGGCCGGGGCTACACCTTC. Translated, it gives CASSPGGRGYTF.

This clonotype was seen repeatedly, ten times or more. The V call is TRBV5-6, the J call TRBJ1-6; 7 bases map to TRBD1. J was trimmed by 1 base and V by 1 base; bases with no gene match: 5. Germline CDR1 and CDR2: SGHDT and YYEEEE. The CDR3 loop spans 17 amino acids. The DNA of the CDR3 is TGTGCCAGCAGCTTGAACAGGGGTGGGTCCTATAATTCACCCCTCCACTTT. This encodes CASSLNRGGSYNSPLHF.

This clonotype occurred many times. CDR3 bases: TGTGCCAGCATCCTCAGCAGGGGGCGCATACACACTGAAGCTTTCTTT. Its translation is CASILSRGRIHTEAFF. The chain links TRBV11-3 to TRBJ1-1; 8 positions agree with TRBD1. V lost 7 bases, J lost 3 bases, and 13 bases stayed unmatched. The V gene's germline CDR1 is SGHNT and CDR2 YENEEA. The CDR3 length is 16 residues.

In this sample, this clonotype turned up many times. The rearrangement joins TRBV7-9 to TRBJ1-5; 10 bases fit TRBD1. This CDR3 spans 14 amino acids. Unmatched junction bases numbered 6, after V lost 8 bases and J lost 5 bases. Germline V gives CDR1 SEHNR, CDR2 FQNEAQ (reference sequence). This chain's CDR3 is CASSGQGMDQPQHF. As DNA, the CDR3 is TGTGCCAGCTCGGGACAGGGGATGGATCAGCCCCAGCATTTT.

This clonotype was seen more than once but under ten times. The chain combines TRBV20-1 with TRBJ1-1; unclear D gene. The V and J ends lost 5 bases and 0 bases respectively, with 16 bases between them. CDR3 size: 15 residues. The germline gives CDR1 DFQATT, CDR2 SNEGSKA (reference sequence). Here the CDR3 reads CSAEGGPGMNTEAFF. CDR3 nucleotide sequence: TGCAGTGCTGAGGGTGGGCCGGGCATGAACACTGAAGCTTTCTTT.

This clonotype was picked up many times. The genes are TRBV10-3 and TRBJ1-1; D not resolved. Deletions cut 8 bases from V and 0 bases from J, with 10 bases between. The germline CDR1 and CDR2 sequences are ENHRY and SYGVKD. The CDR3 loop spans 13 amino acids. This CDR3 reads CAILGNLNTEAFF. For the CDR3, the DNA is TGTGCCATCTTGGGGAATCTGAACACTGAAGCTTTCTTT.

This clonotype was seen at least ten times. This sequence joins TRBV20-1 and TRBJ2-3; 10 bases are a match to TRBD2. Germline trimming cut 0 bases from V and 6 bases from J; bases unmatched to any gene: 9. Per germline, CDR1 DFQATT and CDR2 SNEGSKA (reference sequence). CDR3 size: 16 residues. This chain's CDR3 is CSARDPGPSGSDTQYF. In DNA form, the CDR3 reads TGCAGTGCTAGAGATCCCGGGCCTAGCGGGAGTGATACGCAGTATTTT.

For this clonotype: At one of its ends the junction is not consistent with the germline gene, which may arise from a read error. The CDR3 bases are TGTACCAGCAGTCTCCGGTTATTAGCGGTGTACAGTGAGCAGTTCTTC. It yields the protein CTSSLRLLAVYSEQFF. This chain connects TRBV27 to TRBJ2-1; possibly TRBD2 for D (6 bases). The CDR3 has 16 residues. The germline V gene encodes CDR1 MNHEY and CDR2 SMNVEV (reference sequence).

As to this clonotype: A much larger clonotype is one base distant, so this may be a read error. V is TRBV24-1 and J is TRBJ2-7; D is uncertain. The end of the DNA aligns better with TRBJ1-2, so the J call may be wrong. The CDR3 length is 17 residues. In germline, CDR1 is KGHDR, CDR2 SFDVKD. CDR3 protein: CATSVTHSARKTYGYTF. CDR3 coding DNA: TGTGCCACCAGTGTTACACATAGTGCCAGAAAGACCTATGGCTACACCTTC.

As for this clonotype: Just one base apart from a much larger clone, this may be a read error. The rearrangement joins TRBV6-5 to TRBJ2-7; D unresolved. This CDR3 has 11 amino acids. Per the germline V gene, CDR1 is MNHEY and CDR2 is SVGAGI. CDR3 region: CASSSLREQHF. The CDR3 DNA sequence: TGTGCCAGTTCGAGTCTTCGCGAGCAGCACTTC.

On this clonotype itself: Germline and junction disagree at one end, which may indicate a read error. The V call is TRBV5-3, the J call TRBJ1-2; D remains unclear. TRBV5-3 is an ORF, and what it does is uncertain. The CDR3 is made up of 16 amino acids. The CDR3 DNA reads TGTGCCAGAACCTTCCAAGTGGTGAGAAAGACCTATGGCTACGCCTTC. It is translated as CARTFQVVRKTYGYAF.

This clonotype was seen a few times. The CDR3 DNA reads TGCAGTGCTAGACATTTCCCTCTAGCCAAAAACATTCAGTACTTC. This translates into CSARHFPLAKNIQYF. V gene TRBV20-1 combines with J gene TRBJ2-4; unclear D gene. V was pared by 2 bases and J by 0 bases, with 11 bases between. CDR1 and CDR2 (germline): DFQATT, SNEGSKA (reference sequence). The CDR3 totals 15 residues.

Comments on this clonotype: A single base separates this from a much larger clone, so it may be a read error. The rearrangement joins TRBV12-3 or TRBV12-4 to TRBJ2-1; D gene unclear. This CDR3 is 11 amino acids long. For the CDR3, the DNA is TGTGCCAGCAGTCCTTACAATGAGCGGTTCTTC. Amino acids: CASSPYNERFF.

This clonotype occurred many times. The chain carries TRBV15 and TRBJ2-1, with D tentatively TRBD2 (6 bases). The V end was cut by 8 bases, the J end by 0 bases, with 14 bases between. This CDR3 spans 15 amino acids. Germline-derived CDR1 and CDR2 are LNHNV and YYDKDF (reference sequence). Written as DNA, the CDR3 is TGTGCCACCTTGGAGGGGTTGAGCTCCTACAATGAGCAGTTCTTC. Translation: CATLEGLSSYNEQFF.

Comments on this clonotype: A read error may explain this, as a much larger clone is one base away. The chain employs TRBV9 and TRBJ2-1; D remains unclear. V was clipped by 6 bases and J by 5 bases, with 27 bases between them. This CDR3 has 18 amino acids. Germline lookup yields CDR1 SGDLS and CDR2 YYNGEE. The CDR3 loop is CASNGPVAAMLFDNEQFF. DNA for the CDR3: TGTGCCAGCAACGGCCCGGTGGCCGCGATGCTCTTCGACAATGAGCAGTTCTTC.

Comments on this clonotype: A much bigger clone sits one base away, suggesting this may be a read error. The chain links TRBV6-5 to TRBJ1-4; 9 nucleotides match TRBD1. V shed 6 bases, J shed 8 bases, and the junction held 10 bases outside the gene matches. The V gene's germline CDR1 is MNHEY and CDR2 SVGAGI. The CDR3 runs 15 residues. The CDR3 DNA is TGTGCCAGCAGAGACAGGGGGTGGGTCCAAGAAAAACTGTTTTTT. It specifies CASRDRGWVQEKLFF.

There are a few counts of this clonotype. This chain's CDR3 is CASSYHLESRKTYGYTF. The CDR3 region has the DNA TGTGCCAGCAGCTATCATCTTGAATCTCGAAAGACCTATGGCTACACCTTC. The J gene is TRBJ1-2, the V gene TRBV7-6; the D is unclear. Germline V gene sequence: CDR1 SGHVS, CDR2 FNYEAQ. V was shortened by 4 bases and J by 4 bases, with 22 bases between the two germline ends. CDR3 size: 17 residues.

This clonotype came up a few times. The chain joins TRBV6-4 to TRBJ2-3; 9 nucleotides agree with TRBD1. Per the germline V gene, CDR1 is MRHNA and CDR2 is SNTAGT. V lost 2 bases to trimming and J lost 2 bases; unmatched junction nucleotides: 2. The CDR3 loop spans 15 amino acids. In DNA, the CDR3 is TGTGCCAGCAGTGACGGGACAGGGTCCACAGATACGCAGTATTTT. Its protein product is CASSDGTGSTDTQYF.

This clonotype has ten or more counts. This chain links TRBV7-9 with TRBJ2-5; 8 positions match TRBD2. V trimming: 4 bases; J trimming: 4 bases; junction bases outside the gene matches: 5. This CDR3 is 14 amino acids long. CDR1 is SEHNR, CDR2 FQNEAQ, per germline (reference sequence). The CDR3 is CASSSRGGRETQYF. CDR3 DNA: TGTGCCAGCAGCTCCCGGGGGGGCCGAGAGACCCAGTACTTC.